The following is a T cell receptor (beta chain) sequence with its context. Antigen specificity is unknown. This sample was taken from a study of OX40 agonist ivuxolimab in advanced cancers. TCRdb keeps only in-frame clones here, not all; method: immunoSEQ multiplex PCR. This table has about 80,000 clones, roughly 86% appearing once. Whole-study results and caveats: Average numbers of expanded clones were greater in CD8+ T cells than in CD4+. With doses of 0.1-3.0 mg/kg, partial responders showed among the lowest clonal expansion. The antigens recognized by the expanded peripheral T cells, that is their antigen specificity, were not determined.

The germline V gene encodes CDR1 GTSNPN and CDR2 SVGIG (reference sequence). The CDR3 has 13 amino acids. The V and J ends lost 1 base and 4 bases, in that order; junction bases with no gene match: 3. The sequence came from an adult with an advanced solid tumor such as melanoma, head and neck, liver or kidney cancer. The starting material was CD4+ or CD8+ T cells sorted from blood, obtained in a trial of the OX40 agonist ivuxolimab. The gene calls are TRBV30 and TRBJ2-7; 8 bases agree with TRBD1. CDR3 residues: CAWSGTGRYEQYF. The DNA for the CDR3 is TGTGCCTGGAGTGGGACAGGGCGGTACGAGCAGTACTTC. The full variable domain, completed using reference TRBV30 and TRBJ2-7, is SQTIHQWPATLVQPVGSPLSLECTVEGTSNPNLYWYRQAAGRGLQLLFYSVGIGQISSEVPQNLSASRPQDRQFILSSKKLLLSDSGFYLCAWSGTGRYEQYFGPGTRLTVT.